Here is one TCR beta chain with its context. This clone was seen just once. Its antigen is still unknown. One base away there is no much larger clone; base qualities are not given. The same CDR3 arises from other DNA sequences in this sample as well. The sample belongs to a study of blood T cell repertoires in COVID-19 (dated by TCRdb to the early 2020s). For context, the study as a whole: Samples from collaborators originated in the United States, Italy and Spain and spanned both the acute and convalescent phases of COVID-19. The material from the prospective study consisted of cDNA or gDNA derived from T cells, B-cell-depleted T cells, or PBMCs. Subjects who had been exposed to COVID-19, were actively infected with it, or had recovered from it provided the deeply sampled blood TCRbeta repertoires that made up the dataset. The repertoires were made available in a free public database intended to serve as a resource for research on the immune response to SARS-CoV-2. The samples were drawn from two sources: the first 160 participants of the ongoing ImmuneRACE study, and over 950 subjects contributed by 6 global collaborators. Sample metadata almost always included a de-identified subject ID, COVID-19 status, age in years and sex. Where available, HLA class I and class II types were obtained from metadata supplied by the sample provider rather than from assay-based typing.

Broad study findings and their caveats: How much clinical and demographic metadata was included differed by source and by participant, and the metadata was provided uncurated.

TCRbeta CDR3 regions were amplified from genomic DNA using the immunoSEQ Assay, a bias-controlled multiplex PCR. The source study handled its data this way. Within the assay, amplification of reference gene primers was used to estimate how many nucleated cells each sample contained. To quantify the absolute abundance of each unique TCRbeta CDR3 rearrangement, sequence reads were collapsed and filtered. For each sample, productive Simpson clonality was calculated as the square root of Simpson's diversity index over productive rearrangements. Held by TCRdb, this immuneACCESS table contains in-frame sequences only and omits some clones. Under half of the omission traces to an unresolved V gene where checked; the cause of the rest is unknown. The D gene and trimming were derived from the DNA, and the V and J assignments and clone size from that table. In all, the sample holds about 59,000 clones, and 73% of those were seen once. The leading ten clones occupy more than 15% of the sample.

V is cut by 0 bases and J by 3 bases, and the space between the germline ends is 8 bases. For CDR1 and CDR2, the germline V gene (reference sequence) lists GTSNPN and SVGIG. From its cysteine to its phenylalanine, the CDR3 spans 13 amino acids. The only DNA kept is the CDR3, 39 bases in frame from the first base. Each collaborating institution followed its own protocols to collect whole blood in K2EDTA tubes. For TCRbeta analysis, collaborator samples were shipped as frozen whole blood, as isolated PBMCs, or as DNA extracted from either sample type. The sequenced sample consisted of peripheral blood. Recombination joined TRBV30 with TRBJ1-1, with TRBD1 as a weak D call on 6 bases. The origin of this receptor is a woman aged 45-59 years with active or convalescent COVID-19. For the CDR3, the sequence is CAWSVQGDTEAFF. The sequenced DNA is TGTGCCTGGAGTGTACAGGGTGACACTGAAGCTTTCTTT.